This T cell receptor beta chain was observed in a study of blood T cell repertoires in COVID-19. The CDR3 is made up of 15 amino acids. V gave up 6 bases and J gave up 7 bases; unmatched junction bases: 10. Germline V CDR1 and CDR2: MNHEY, SMNVEV (reference sequence). Produced via immunoSEQ multiplex PCR; TCRdb's table is partial and in-frame only. The sample yields 250,000 or so clones, around 85% seen once. This sequence joins TRBV27 and TRBJ2-2, with TRBD1 matching 8 bases. Sequencing was performed on peripheral blood. The TCR sequence derives from a man in his 60s with acute or convalescent COVID-19. The DNA for the CDR3 is TGTGCCAGCAGAACCCACAGGGGGATCGGCGGGGAGCTGTTTTTT. Its protein product is CASRTHRGIGGELFF.